This T cell receptor (beta chain) originates from a study of cytomegalovirus exposure and HLA in healthy donors. At the level of the study: As an earlier analysis found, about 190 million T cells yielded about 120 million unique TCR beta sequences. Most genotyped donors, 65% to 85% of 300 to 400, had Caucasian-associated genetic ancestry. Overall study results and limits: The classifier reportedly diagnosed cytomegalovirus status with high specificity and sensitivity.

For this clone: Its antigen is still unknown.

The CDR3 consists of 13 residues. The germline gives CDR1 MNHEY, CDR2 SVGAGI. Unmatched junction bases numbered 5, after V lost 7 bases and J lost 9 bases. Vbeta (60) and Jbeta (13) primers were used in the PCR. As processed by the authors: An analysis performed later counted about 80 million unique TCR beta chains (roughly 11 million of them shared). Only in-frame clones appear in the TCRdb table, and some are missing; sequencing was by immunoSEQ multiplex PCR. D and trimming were read from the DNA, whereas the V and J calls and clone size are those reported in that table. The table has 150,000 to 200,000 clones, 70% to 90% seen once.

What was sequenced was PBMCs. This sequence originates from a man between 18 and 35 years old in good health and CMV-seropositive. The chain links TRBV6-5 to TRBJ2-1; TRBD2 aligns across 11 bases. CDR3 loop: CASTLSGGGEQFF. CDR3 bases: TGTGCCAGCACCCTTAGCGGGGGGGGTGAGCAGTTCTTC.